The 9 T cell receptor beta chains reported below all come from one sample, sequenced in a study of preoperative IRX-2 immunotherapy in early breast cancer. This table comes from immunoSEQ multiplex PCR, and its TCRdb copy is limited to in-frame clones, with some not included. The sample holds about 45,000 clones, about 80% seen once. Described treatment: preoperative locoregional IRX-2 cytokine immunotherapy. The sequences come from tumor tissue, collected after IRX-2 immunotherapy. The receptors were sampled from a human donor with breast cancer.

CDR3 protein: CASSATDSTDTQYF. As DNA, the CDR3 is TGTGCCAGCAGTGCGACAGATAGCACAGATACGCAGTATTTT. The J gene is TRBJ2-3, the V gene TRBV6-8; TRBD1 might be the D (5 bases). Germline V CDR1 and CDR2: MNHGY, SAAAGT. The germline V and J ends were trimmed by 5 bases and 0 bases, with 9 bases remaining between them. The CDR3 extends over 14 amino acids.

With regard to this clone: The CDR3 end is not reached by the read, which stops 1 residue before it; the germline J gene fills it in. The chain couples TRBV6-1 to TRBJ1-5; D call uncertain. Trimming took off 0 bases at V and 4 bases at J, with 4 bases between the two ends. This CDR3 spans 13 amino acids. Germline values: CDR1 MNHNS, CDR2 SASEGT. Here the CDR3 reads CASSEALNQPQHF. The part of the CDR3 DNA that was read is TGTGCCAGCAGTGAAGCGCTGAATCAGCCCCAGCAT.

This clone was detected once. The chain joins TRBV19 to TRBJ1-4; D unclear. The V end lost 2 bases, the J end lost 2 bases, and 21 bases lay between the germline ends. The V gene's germline CDR1 is LNHDA and CDR2 SQIVND (reference sequence). The CDR3 covers 19 residues. CDR3 DNA sequence: TGTGCCAGTAGTATATACCCCCCGCCGAGCCCAAGGACTAATGAAAAACTGTTTTTT. Translation: CASSIYPPPSPRTNEKLFF.

The DNA of the CDR3 is TGTGCCAGCAGTCTTGGACAGGGGGAAACGGAGACCCAGTACTTC. The encoded protein is CASSLGQGETETQYF. The chain carries TRBV6-8 and TRBJ2-5; 10 bases match TRBD1. Germline loops: CDR1 MNHGY, CDR2 SAAAGT. This CDR3 contains 15 residues. Germline trimming cut 5 bases from V and 5 bases from J; bases unmatched to any gene: 8.

CDR3 nucleotide sequence: TGTGCCAGCAGCCAAAGCCCGCTGGGGCAGTACTTC. This encodes CASSQSPLGQYF. J is TRBJ2-7 and V is TRBV14; D ambiguous. Germline V gives CDR1 SGHDN, CDR2 FVKESK. This CDR3 region has 12 residues. The ends were cut back, 2 bases at V and 9 bases at J, with 11 bases in the middle.

The rearrangement joins TRBV28 to TRBJ1-2; no definite D call. V was trimmed by 2 bases and J by 4 bases, leaving 5 bases between them. This CDR3 has 12 amino acids. Germline V gene data show CDR1 as MDHEN and CDR2 as SYDVKM. DNA of the CDR3: TGTGCCAGCAGTTTAATGTCCTATGGCTACACCTTC. This translates into CASSLMSYGYTF.

This clone was seen a few times. The chain links TRBV11-3 to TRBJ2-3; 11 bases line up with TRBD1. From germline, CDR1 is SGHNT and CDR2 YENEEA. The length of the CDR3 is 14 residues. V gave up 3 bases and J gave up 5 bases; unmatched junction bases: 1. In DNA form, the CDR3 reads TGTGCCAGCAGCTTGGGACAGGGGGGAGATACGCAGTATTTT. This translates into CASSLGQGGDTQYF.

This rearrangement joins TRBV6-8 to TRBJ2-7; either TRBD1 or TRBD2 may supply D (5 bases each). This CDR3 comprises 13 residues. V gave up 5 bases and J gave up 6 bases, with 14 bases separating them. Germline loops: CDR1 MNHGY, CDR2 SAAAGT. This CDR3 is CASSKGTLSEQYF. The CDR3 region has the DNA TGTGCCAGCAGTAAAGGGACCCTTTCCGAGCAGTACTTC.

The CDR3 bases are TGTGCCAGCAGTTCATGGGACAGGGGGAATGAAAAACTGTTTTTT. Translation: CASSSWDRGNEKLFF. This chain connects TRBV28 to TRBJ1-4, with 11 nucleotides matching TRBD1. Losses at the gene ends were 4 bases for V and 5 bases for J; bases not matched to a gene: 3. The CDR3 sequence is 15 residues long. Per germline, CDR1 MDHEN and CDR2 SYDVKM.